The source of this T cell receptor beta chain is a study of neoadjuvant anti-PD-1 for oral cavity cancer. Study as a whole: Patients without progression received a fourth nivolumab dose around day 43, then surgical resection on days 50-56.

Germline-derived CDR1 and CDR2 are SGHNT and YENEEA. The CDR3 has 16 amino acids. A word on this clone: One junction end disagrees with the germline gene, perhaps due to a read error.

Clones were sequenced by immunoSEQ multiplex PCR, and TCRdb holds only the in-frame ones, with some missing. The data show about 14,000 clones, approximately 73% seen once. Time point given: after neoadjuvant nivolumab, at surgical resection. Patients were newly diagnosed with stage II-IVA oral cavity squamous cell carcinoma without prior systemic or radiation treatment. This receptor was obtained from a person between 40 and 85 years old with oral cavity squamous cell carcinoma. This sample comprised PBMCs, obtained after nivolumab (anti-PD-1) treatment. V is TRBV11-3 and J is TRBJ1-1; TRBD1 aligns across 10 bases. The CDR3 coding sequence is TGTGCCAGCAGTTTAGGGGACAGGGGTCAAGACACTGAAGCTTTCTTT. Protein product: CASSLGDRGQDTEAFF.